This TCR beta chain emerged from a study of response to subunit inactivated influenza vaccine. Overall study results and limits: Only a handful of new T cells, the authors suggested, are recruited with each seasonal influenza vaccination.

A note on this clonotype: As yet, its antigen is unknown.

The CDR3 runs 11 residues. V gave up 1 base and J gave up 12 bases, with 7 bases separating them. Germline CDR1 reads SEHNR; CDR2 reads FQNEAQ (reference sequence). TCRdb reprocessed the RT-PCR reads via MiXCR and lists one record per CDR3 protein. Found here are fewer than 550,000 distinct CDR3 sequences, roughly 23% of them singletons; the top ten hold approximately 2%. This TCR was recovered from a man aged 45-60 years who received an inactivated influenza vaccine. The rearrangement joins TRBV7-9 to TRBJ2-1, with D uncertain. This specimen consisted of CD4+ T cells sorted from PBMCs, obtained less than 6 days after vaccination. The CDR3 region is CASSLGVGQFF. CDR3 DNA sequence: TGTGCCAGCAGCTTAGGAGTCGGGCAGTTCTTC.